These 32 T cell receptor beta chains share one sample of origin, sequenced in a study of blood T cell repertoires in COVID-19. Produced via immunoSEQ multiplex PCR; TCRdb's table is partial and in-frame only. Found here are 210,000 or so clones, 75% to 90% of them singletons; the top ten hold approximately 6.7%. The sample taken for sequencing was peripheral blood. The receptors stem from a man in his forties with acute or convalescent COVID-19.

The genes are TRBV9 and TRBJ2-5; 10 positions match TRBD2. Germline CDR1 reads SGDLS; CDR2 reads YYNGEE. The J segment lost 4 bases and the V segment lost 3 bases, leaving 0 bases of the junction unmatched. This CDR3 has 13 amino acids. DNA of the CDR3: TGTGCCAGCAGCGCTAGCGGGGGAGAGACCCAGTACTTC. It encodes CASSASGGETQYF.

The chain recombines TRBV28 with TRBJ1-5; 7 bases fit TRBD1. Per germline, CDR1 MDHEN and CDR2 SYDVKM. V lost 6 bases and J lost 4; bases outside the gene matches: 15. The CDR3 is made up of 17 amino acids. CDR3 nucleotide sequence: TGTGCCAGCAGCCCGAAACTTTGGGGACAGATGAATCAGCCCCAGCATTTT. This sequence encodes CASSPKLWGQMNQPQHF. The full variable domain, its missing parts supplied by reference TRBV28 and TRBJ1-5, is DVKVTQSSRYLVKRTGEKVFLECVQDMDHENMFWYRQDPGLGLRLIYFSYDVKMKEKGDIPEGYSVSREKKERFSLILESASTNQTSMYLCASSPKLWGQMNQPQHFGDGTRLSIL.

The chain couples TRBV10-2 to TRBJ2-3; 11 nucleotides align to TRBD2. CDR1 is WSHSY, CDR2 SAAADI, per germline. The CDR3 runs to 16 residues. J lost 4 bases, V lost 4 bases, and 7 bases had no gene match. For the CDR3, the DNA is TGCGCCAGCAGTGTCCTAGCGGGGGGTAGGTCAGATACGCAGTATTTT. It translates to CASSVLAGGRSDTQYF.

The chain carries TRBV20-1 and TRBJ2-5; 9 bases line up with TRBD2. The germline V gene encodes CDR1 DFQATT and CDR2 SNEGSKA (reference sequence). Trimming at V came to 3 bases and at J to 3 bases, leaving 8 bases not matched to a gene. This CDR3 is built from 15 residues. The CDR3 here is CSASGQRGAEETQYF. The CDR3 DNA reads TGCAGTGCTAGTGGCCAGCGGGGGGCGGAAGAGACCCAGTACTTC.

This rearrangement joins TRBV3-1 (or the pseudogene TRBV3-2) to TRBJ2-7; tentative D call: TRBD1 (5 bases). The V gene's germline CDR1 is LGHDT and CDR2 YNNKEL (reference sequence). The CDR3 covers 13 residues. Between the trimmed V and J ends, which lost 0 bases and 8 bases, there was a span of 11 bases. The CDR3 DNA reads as TGTGCCAGCAGCCAAGAGGCCCAGGGTAAGCAGTACTTC. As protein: CASSQEAQGKQYF.

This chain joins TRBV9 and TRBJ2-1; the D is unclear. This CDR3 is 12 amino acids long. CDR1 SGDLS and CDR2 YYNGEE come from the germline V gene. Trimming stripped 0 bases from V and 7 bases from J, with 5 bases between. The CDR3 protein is CASSVDLNEQFF. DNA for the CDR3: TGTGCCAGCAGCGTAGACTTGAATGAGCAGTTCTTC.

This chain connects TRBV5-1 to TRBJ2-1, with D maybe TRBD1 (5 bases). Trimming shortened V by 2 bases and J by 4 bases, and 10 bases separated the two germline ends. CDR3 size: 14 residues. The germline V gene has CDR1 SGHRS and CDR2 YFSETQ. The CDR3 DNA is TGCGCCAGCAGCTTCGAAGACAGTTACAATGAGCAGTTCTTC. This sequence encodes CASSFEDSYNEQFF.

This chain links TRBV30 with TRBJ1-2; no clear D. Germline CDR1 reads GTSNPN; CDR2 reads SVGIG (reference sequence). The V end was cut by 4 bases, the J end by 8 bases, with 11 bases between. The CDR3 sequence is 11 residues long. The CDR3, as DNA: TGTGCCTGGATGGGAGGAACCGGCTACACCTTC. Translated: CAWMGGTGYTF. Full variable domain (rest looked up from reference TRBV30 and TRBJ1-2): SQTIHQWPATLVQPVGSPLSLECTVEGTSNPNLYWYRQAAGRGLQLLFYSVGIGQISSEVPQNLSASRPQDRQFILSSKKLLLSDSGFYLCAWMGGTGYTFGSGTRLTVV.

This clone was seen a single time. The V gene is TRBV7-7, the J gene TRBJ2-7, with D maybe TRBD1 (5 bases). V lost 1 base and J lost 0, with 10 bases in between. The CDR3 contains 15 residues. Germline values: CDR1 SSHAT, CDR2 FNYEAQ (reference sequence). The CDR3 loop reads CASSLEFDSSYEQYF. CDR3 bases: TGTGCCAGCAGCTTAGAGTTTGACAGCTCCTACGAGCAGTACTTC.

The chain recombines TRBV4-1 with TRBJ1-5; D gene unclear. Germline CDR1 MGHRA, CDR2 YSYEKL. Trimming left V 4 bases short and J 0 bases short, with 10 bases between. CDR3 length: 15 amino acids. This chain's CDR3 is CASSPGAISNQPQHF. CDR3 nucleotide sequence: TGCGCCAGCAGCCCGGGAGCAATTAGCAATCAGCCCCAGCATTTT.

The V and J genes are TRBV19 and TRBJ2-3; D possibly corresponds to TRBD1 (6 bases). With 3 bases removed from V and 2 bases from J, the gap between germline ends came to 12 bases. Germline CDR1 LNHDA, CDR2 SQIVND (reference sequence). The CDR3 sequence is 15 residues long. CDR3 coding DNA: TGTGCCAGTAGTATGTCTGGACAGTTCACAGATACGCAGTATTTT. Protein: CASSMSGQFTDTQYF.

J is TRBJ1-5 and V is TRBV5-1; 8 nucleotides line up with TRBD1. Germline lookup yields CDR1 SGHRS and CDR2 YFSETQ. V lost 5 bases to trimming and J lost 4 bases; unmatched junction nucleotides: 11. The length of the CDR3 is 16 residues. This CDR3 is CASRPDPGQANQPQHF. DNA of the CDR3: TGCGCCAGCAGGCCAGACCCGGGACAGGCTAATCAGCCCCAGCATTTT.

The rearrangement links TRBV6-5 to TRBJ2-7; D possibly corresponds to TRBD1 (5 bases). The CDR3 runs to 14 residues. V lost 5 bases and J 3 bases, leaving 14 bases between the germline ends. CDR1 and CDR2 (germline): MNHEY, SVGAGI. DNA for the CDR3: TGTGCCAGCAGTCGGACGGACAAACTCTACGAGCAGTACTTC. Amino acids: CASSRTDKLYEQYF.

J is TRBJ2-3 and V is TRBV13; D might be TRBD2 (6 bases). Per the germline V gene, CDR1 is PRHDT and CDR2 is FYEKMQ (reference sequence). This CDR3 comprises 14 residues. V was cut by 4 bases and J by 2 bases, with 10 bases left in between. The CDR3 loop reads CASSWGGYTDTQYF. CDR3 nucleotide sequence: TGTGCCAGCAGCTGGGGAGGTTACACAGATACGCAGTATTTT.

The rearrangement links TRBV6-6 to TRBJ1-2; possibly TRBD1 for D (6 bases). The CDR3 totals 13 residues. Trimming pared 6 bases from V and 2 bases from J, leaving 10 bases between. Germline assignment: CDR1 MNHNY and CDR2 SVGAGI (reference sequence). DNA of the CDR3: TGTGCCAGCAGCTCTCAGGGGAACTATGGCTACACCTTC. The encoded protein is CASSSQGNYGYTF.

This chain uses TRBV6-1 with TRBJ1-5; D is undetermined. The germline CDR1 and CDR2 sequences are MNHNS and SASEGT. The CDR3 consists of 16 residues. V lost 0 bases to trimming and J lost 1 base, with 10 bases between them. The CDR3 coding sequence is TGTGCCAGCAGTGAAGCATCGGGGTTCAGCAATCAGCCCCAGCATTTT. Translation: CASSEASGFSNQPQHF.

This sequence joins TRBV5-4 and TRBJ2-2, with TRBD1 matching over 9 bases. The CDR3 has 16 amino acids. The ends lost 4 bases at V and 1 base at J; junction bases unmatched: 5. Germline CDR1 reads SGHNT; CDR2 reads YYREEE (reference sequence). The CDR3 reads CASSTPGQGNTGELFF. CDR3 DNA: TGTGCCAGCAGCACGCCGGGACAGGGGAACACCGGGGAGCTGTTTTTT.

CDR3 sequence (DNA): TGTGCCATCGGAGGAAACAGGGGGCCTAATCAGCCCCAGCATTTT. Encoded protein: CAIGGNRGPNQPQHF. This chain uses TRBV10-3 with TRBJ1-5; 9 nucleotides match TRBD1. CDR1 is ENHRY, CDR2 SYGVKD, per germline. This CDR3 spans 15 amino acids. The junction had 9 bases not matched to a gene; V was cut back by 8 bases and J by 4 bases.

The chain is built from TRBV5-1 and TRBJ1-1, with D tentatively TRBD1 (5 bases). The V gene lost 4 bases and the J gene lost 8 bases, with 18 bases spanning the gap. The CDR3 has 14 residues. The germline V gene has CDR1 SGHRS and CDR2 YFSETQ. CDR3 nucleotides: TGCGCCAGCAGCGTAGGAGCCGGAGGGGAAGAAGCTTTCTTT. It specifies CASSVGAGGEEAFF.

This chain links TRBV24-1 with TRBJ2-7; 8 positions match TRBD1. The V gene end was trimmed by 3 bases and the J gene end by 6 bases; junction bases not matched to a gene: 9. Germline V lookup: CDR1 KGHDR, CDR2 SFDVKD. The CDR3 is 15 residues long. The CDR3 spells CATSDPGTGGSEQYF. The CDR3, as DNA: TGTGCCACCAGTGATCCGGGGACAGGAGGTAGCGAGCAGTACTTC.

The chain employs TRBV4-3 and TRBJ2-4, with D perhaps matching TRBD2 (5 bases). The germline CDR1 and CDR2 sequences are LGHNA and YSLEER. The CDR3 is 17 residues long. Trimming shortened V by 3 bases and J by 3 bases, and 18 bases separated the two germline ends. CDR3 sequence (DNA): TGCGCCAGCAGCCACACTAGGTGGGGAATGGGCAAAAACATTCAGTACTTC. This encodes CASSHTRWGMGKNIQYF.

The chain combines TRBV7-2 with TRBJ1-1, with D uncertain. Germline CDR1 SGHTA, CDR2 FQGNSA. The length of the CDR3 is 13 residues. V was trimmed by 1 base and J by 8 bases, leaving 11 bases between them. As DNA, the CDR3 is TGTGCCAGCAGCTTAGGGGCCGGGAGGGAAGCTTTCTTT. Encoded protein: CASSLGAGREAFF. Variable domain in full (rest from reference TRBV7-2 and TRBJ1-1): GAGVSQSPSNKVTEKGKDVELRCDPISGHTALYWYRQSLGQGLEFLIYFQGNSAPDKSGLPSDRFSAERTGGSVSTLTIQRTQQEDSAVYLCASSLGAGREAFFGQGTRLTVV.

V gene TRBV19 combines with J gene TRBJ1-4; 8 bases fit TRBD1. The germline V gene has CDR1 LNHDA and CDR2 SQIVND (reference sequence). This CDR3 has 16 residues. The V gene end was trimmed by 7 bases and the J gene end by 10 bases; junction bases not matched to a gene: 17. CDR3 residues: CASTPPGQDVSAKLFF. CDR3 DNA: TGTGCCAGTACCCCCCCGGGACAGGACGTATCCGCAAAACTGTTTTTT.

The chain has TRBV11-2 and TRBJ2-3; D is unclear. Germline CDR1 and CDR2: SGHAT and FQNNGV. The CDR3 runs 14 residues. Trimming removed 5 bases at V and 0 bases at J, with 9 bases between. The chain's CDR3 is CASSATRSTDTQYF. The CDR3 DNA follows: TGTGCCAGCAGCGCCACACGCAGCACAGATACGCAGTATTTT.

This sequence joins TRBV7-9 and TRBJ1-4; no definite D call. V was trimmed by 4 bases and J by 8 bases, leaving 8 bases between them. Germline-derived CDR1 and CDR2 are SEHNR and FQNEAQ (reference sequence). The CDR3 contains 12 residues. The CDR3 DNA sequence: TGTGCCAGCAGCTCCTCCGGGGAAAAACTGTTTTTT. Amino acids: CASSSSGEKLFF. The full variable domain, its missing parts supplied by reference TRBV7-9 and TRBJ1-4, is DTGVSQNPRHKITKRGQNVTFRCDPISEHNRLYWYRQTLGQGPEFLTYFQNEAQLEKSRLLSDRFSAERPKGSFSTLEIQRTEQGDSAMYLCASSSSGEKLFFGSGTQLSVL.

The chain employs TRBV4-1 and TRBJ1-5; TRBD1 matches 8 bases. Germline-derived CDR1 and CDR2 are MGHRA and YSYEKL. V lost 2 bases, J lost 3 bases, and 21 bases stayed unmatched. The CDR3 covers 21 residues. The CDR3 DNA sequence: TGCGCCAGCAGCCAAATCCGCACGGGACAGGAGCTTTCCCTTTCCAATCAGCCCCAGCATTTT. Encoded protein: CASSQIRTGQELSLSNQPQHF.

The CDR3 DNA reads TGTGCCAGCAGCTTAGACAGGGGGCGAAGGAGCTCCTACGAGCAGTACTTC. As protein: CASSLDRGRRSSYEQYF. The J gene is TRBJ2-7, the V gene TRBV12-1; TRBD1, the table's D call, was not compared with the DNA. TRBV12-1 represents a pseudogene. This CDR3 spans 17 amino acids.

CDR3 in amino acids: CASSLEGTGTEAFF. CDR3 coding DNA: TGTGCCAGCAGCTTAGAGGGTACGGGGACTGAAGCTTTCTTT. This chain links TRBV7-9 with TRBJ1-1; D is undetermined. The CDR3 spans 14 residues. Trimming shortened V by 1 base and J by 5 bases, and 11 bases separated the two germline ends. The germline V gene has CDR1 SEHNR and CDR2 FQNEAQ (reference sequence).

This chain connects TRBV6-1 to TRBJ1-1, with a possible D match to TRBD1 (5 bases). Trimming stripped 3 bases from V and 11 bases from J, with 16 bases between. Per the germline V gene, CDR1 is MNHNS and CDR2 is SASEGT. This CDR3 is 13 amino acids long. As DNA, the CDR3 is TGTGCCAGCAGTGATGCAGGGAGGTTGTGTGCTTTCTTT. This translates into CASSDAGRLCAFF.

The CDR3 DNA follows: TGCAGCGTGGCCGGGACAGGGGGCACGGATTCACCCCTCCACTTT. Amino acids: CSVAGTGGTDSPLHF. The chain uses TRBV29-1 and TRBJ1-6, with TRBD1 identical over 12 bases. V lost 6 bases and J lost 8; bases outside the gene matches: 8. CDR1 is SQVTM, CDR2 ANQGSEA, per germline. The CDR3 spans 15 residues.

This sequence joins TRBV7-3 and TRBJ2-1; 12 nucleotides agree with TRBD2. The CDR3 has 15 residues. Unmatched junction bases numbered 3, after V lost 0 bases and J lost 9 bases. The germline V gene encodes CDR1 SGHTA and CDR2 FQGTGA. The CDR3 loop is CASSLTLAGGVEQFF. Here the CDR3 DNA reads TGTGCCAGCAGCTTAACACTAGCGGGGGGTGTTGAGCAGTTCTTC.

Written as DNA, the CDR3 is TGTGCCACCAGTGATTTAAGAGAAAATAGCAATCAGCCCCAGCATTTT. Translating it yields CATSDLRENSNQPQHF. The chain is built from TRBV24-1 and TRBJ1-5; no clear D. The V gene's germline CDR1 is KGHDR and CDR2 SFDVKD. Trimming took 1 base from V and 0 from J, leaving 9 bases between them. This CDR3 contains 16 residues.